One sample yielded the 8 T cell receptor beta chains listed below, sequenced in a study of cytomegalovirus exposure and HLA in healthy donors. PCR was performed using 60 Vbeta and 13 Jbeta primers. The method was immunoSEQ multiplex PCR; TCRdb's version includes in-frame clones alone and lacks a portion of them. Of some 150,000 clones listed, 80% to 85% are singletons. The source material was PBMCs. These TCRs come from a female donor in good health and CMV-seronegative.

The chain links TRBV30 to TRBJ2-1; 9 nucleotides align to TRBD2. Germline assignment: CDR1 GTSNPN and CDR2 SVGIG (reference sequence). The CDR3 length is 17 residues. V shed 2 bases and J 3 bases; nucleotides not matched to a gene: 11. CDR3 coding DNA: TGTGCCTGGAGTCCTGATACGGGACTAGCAGACTACAATGAGCAGTTCTTC. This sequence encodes CAWSPDTGLADYNEQFF.

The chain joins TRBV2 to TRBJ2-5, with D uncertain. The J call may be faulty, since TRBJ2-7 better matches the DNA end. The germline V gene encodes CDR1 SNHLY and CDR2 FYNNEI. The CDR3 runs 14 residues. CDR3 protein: CASKDTLSSYEQYF. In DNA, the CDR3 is TGTGCCAGCAAAGACACGTTGAGCTCCTACGAGCAGTACTTC.

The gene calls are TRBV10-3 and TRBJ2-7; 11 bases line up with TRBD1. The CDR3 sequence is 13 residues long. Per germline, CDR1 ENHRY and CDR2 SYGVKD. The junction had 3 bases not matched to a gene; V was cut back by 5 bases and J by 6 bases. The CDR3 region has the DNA TGTGCCATCAGTCCGGGACAGGGGGTCGAGCAGTACTTC. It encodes CAISPGQGVEQYF.

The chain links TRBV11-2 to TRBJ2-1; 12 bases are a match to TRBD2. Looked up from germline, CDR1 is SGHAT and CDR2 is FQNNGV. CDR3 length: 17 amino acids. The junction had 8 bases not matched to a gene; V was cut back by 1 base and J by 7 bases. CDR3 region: CASSLVPLAGGQNEQFF. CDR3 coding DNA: TGTGCCAGCAGCTTAGTCCCCCTAGCGGGAGGGCAAAATGAGCAGTTCTTC.

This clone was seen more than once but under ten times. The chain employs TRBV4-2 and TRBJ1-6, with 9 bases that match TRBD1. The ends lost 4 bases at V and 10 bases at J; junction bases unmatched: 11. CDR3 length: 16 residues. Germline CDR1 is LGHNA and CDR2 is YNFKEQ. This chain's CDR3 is CASSLGQGGLESPLHF. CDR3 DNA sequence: TGTGCCAGCAGCCTGGGACAGGGCGGTCTAGAATCACCCCTCCACTTT.

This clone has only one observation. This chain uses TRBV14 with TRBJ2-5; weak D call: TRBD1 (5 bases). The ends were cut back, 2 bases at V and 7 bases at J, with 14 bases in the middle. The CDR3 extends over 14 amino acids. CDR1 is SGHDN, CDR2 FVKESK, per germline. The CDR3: CASSQPWTPRTQYF. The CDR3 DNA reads TGTGCCAGCAGCCAACCATGGACACCGAGGACCCAGTACTTC.

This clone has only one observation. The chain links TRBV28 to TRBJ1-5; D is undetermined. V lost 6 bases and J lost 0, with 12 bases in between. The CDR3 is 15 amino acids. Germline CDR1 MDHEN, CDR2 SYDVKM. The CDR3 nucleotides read TGTGCCAGCAGATCGACGGAGGGTAGCAATCAGCCCCAGCATTTT. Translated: CASRSTEGSNQPQHF.

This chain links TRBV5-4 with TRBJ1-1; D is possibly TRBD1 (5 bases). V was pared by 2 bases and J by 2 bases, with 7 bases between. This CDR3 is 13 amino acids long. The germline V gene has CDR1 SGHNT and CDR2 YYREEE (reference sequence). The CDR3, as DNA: TGTGCCAGCAGCTTTAGGACAAACACTGAAGCTTTCTTT. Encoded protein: CASSFRTNTEAFF.